Included here is one T cell receptor (beta chain) sequence, with context. The sample comes from a study of blood T cells in healthy people across ages. The CDR3 length is 16 residues. V was pared by 0 bases and J by 8 bases, with 14 bases between. The germline CDR1 and CDR2 sequences are LGHNA and YNFKEQ. Primers used in a second PCR of about 6 to 12 cycles were a sample-barcoded 5' primer and a J-beta primer mix. TCRdb redid the calling of the 5' RACE reads with MiXCR, one entry per CDR3 protein. The sample carries about 1,400,000 distinct CDR3 sequences, around 55% recorded once. The clonotype comes from a man aged 18 to 35 in good health. This sequence joins TRBV4-2 and TRBJ1-6; no clear D gene. Specimen: blood. CDR3 protein: CASSQEARAPYSPLHF. In DNA, the CDR3 is TGTGCCAGCAGCCAAGAAGCAAGAGCCCCCTATTCACCCCTCCACTTT.